These T cell receptor beta chains were read from a single sample in a study of early T cells in non-severe SARS-CoV-2 infection. Each CDR3 protein is one row after TCRdb ran MiXCR on the 5' RACE reads. The data show roughly 72,000 distinct CDR3 sequences, 13% seen once. The sample was whole blood. The receptors originated from an adult who was a healthcare worker with PCR-confirmed SARS-CoV-2 infection or an uninfected control (not recorded which). Both conserved end residues are part of each CDR3. The order of the fields is CDR3 protein, J gene, clone size, CDR3 length, V gene. A row's size may be missing; if present it is once, few, many or a size class.

CASSFDIRDRVLYEQYF TRBJ2-7 many 17 TRBV21-1
CASSWPVGEAFF TRBJ1-1 . 12 TRBV7-2
CASSPATAGNEKLFF TRBJ1-4 many 15 TRBV7-9
CASDGGTNEKLFF TRBJ1-4 many 13 TRBV6-6
CASSFYDGNTEAFF TRBJ1-1 . 14 TRBV6-2/TRBV6-3
CASSPEGTGYGYTF TRBJ1-2 many 14 TRBV18
CASSPPGQMGNTIYF TRBJ1-3 few 15 TRBV12-3/TRBV12-4
CASSDPMRKAFF TRBJ1-1 many 12 TRBV6-5
CASSSTTGWNTEAFF TRBJ1-1 many 15 TRBV14
CASSTPRGEIEKLFF TRBJ1-4 . 15 TRBV19
CASSPPSGRAQETQYF TRBJ2-5 . 16 TRBV18
CASSYDRAEAFF TRBJ1-1 . 12 TRBV6-6
CASLRGNTGELFF TRBJ2-2 many 13 TRBV6-5
CSASLMKRPSYEQYF TRBJ2-7 few 15 TRBV20-1
CASSVPGAAGNTIYF TRBJ1-3 many 15 TRBV7-9
CASSPPFSSSEQYF TRBJ2-7 many 14 TRBV12-3/TRBV12-4
CASSTGGPYEQYF TRBJ2-7 few 13 TRBV5-1
CSARGNRDLAFYEQYF TRBJ2-7 many 16 TRBV20-1
CASSVFGGSNNEQFF TRBJ2-1 . 15 TRBV6-4
CASRGGQGTSLNSGANVLTF TRBJ2-6 . 20 TRBV5-1
CASSLMGTSGNTIYF TRBJ1-3 many 15 TRBV7-9
CASSLEDRMNTGELFF TRBJ2-2 few 16 TRBV7-2
CASSLSRLVRGDTQYF TRBJ2-3 many 16 TRBV7-2
CASSLFGRLGTVTFYGYTF TRBJ1-2 few 19 TRBV27
CAWANGTRGLILNTEAFF TRBJ1-1 few 18 TRBV30
CASSWNSGSRELFF TRBJ2-2 . 14 TRBV5-1
CASSFAGRGDQPQHF TRBJ1-5 many 15 TRBV7-2
CASSFSFGQGFYEQFF TRBJ2-1 few 16 TRBV27
CASSLLGASTDTQYF TRBJ2-3 many 15 TRBV18
CASSDFRPGEQFF TRBJ2-1 . 13 TRBV6-4
CASSDSLAGPDTQYF TRBJ2-3 many 15 TRBV6-4
CASSLSGEDTQYF TRBJ2-3 many 13 TRBV12-3/TRBV12-4
CASRLADFSYEQYF TRBJ2-7 few 14 TRBV2
CASSTEGGNYGYTF TRBJ1-2 few 14 TRBV6-2/TRBV6-3
CASSFMTGRNNSPLHF TRBJ1-6 few 16 TRBV13
CASSARDRVLGGYNEQFF TRBJ2-1 . 18 TRBV4-3
CASSPPDLGGQETQYF TRBJ2-5 . 16 TRBV11-2
CASPKTGLNEQFF TRBJ2-1 many 13 TRBV2
CASRAVPTGLGEQFF TRBJ2-1 . 15 TRBV9
CASSPGLEYNEQFF TRBJ2-1 medium-sized 14 TRBV6-2/TRBV6-3
CSAGERGSYEQYF TRBJ2-7 few 13 TRBV20-1
CASSSTPFEQYF TRBJ2-7 once 12 TRBV28
CASSSGQPYEQYF TRBJ2-7 many 13 TRBV6-6
CSARDHGSSGYTDTQYF TRBJ2-3 many 17 TRBV20-1
CASSEGVAGVYDEQFF TRBJ2-1 . 16 TRBV9
CAWFKTELFF TRBJ2-2 many 10 TRBV30